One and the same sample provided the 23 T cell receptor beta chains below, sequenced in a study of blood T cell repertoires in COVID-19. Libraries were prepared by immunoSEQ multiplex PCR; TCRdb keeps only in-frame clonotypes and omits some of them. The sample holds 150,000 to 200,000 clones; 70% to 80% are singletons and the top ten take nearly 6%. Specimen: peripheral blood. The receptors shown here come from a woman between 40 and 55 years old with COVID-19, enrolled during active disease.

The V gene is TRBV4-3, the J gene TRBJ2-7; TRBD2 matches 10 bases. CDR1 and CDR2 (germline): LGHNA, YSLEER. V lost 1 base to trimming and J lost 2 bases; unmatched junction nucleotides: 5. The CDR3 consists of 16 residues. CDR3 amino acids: CASSQGPSGGAYEQYF. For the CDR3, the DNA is TGCGCCAGCAGCCAAGGGCCCAGCGGGGGGGCCTACGAGCAGTACTTC.

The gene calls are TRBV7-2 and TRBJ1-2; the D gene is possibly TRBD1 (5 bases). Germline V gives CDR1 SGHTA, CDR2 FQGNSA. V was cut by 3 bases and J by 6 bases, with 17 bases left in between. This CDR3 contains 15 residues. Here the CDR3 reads CASSFSWGGKDGYTF. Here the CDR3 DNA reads TGTGCCAGCAGCTTTTCATGGGGCGGAAAGGATGGCTACACCTTC.

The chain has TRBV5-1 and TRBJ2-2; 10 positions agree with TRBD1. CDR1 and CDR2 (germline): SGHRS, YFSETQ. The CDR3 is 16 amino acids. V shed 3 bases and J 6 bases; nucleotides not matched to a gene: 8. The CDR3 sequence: CASSSQTGGEAGELFF. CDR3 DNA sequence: TGCGCCAGCAGCTCCCAGACAGGGGGCGAGGCCGGGGAGCTGTTTTTT.

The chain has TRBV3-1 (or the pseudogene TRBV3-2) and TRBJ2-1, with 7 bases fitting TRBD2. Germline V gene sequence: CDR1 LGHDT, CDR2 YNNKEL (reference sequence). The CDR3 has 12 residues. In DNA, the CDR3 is TGTGTCGCGGGGGACCGGTACAATGAGCAGTTCTTC. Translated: CVAGDRYNEQFF.

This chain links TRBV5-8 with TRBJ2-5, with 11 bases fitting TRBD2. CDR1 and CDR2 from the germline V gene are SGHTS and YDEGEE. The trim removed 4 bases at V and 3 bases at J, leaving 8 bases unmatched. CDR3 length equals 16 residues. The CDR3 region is CASSPGTSGGKETQYF. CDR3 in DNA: TGTGCCAGCAGCCCCGGAACTAGCGGGGGAAAAGAGACCCAGTACTTC.

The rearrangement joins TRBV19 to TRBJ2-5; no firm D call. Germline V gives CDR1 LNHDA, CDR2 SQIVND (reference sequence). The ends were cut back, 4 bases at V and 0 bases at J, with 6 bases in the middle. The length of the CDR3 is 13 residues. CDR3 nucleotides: TGTGCCAGTAGTACGTCGTACCAAGAGACCCAGTACTTC. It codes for CASSTSYQETQYF.

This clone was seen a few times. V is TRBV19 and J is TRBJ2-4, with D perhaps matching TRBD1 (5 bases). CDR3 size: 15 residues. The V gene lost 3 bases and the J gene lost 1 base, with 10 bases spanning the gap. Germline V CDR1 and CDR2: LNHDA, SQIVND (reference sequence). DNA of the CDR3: TGTGCCAGTAGTATTCAAGGGGATGCCAAAAACATTCAGTACTTC. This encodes CASSIQGDAKNIQYF. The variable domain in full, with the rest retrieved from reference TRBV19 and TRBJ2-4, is DGGITQSPKYLFRKEGQNVTLSCEQNLNHDAMYWYRQDPGQGLRLIYYSQIVNDFQKGDIAEGYSVSREKKESFPLTVTSAQKNPTAFYLCASSIQGDAKNIQYFGAGTRLSVL.

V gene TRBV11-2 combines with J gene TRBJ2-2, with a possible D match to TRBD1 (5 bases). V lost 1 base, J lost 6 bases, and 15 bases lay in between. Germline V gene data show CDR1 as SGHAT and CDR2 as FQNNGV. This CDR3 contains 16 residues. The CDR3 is CASSLVAQGGAGELFF. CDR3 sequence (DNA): TGTGCCAGCAGCTTAGTCGCCCAGGGTGGGGCCGGGGAGCTGTTTTTT.

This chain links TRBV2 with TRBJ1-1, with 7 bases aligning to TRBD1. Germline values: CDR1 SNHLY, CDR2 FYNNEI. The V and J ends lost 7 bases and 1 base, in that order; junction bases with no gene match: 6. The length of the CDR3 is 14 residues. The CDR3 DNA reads TGTGCCAGCAACTCGGGACAGTCGAACACTGAAGCTTTCTTT. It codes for CASNSGQSNTEAFF. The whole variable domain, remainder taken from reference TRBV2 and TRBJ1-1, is EPEVTQTPSHQVTQMGQEVILRCVPISNHLYFYWYRQILGQKVEFLVSFYNNEISEKSEIFDDQFSVERPDGSNFTLKIRSTKLEDSAMYFCASNSGQSNTEAFFGQGTRLTVV.

CDR3 DNA: TGTGCCTGGAGTGTCAGGGGGACCGAAAAACTGTTTTTT. It is translated as CAWSVRGTEKLFF. V usage is TRBV30 and J usage is TRBJ1-4; 7 nucleotides line up with TRBD1. This CDR3 has 13 residues. V trimming: 0 bases; J trimming: 8 bases; junction bases outside the gene matches: 3. Germline CDR1 and CDR2: GTSNPN and SVGIG (reference sequence).

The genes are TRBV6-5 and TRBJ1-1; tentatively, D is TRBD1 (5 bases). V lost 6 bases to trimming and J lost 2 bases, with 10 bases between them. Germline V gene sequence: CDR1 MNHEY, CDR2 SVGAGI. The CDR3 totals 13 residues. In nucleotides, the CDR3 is TGTGCCAGCAGAGGGACTGCTAACACTGAAGCTTTCTTT. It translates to CASRGTANTEAFF.

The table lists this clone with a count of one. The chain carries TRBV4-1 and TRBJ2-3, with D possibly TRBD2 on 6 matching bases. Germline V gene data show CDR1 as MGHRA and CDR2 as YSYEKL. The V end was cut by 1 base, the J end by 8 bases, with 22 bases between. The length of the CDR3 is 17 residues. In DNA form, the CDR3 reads TGCGCCAGCAGCCAAGGGCGCGGGGACCCATCCTCGGCTACGCAGTATTTT. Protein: CASSQGRGDPSSATQYF.

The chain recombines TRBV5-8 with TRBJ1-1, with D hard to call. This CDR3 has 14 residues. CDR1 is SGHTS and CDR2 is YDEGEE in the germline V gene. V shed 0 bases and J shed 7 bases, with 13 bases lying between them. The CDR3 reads CASSLGRVLNEAFF. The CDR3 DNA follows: TGTGCCAGCAGCTTGGGTCGGGTATTAAATGAAGCTTTCTTT.

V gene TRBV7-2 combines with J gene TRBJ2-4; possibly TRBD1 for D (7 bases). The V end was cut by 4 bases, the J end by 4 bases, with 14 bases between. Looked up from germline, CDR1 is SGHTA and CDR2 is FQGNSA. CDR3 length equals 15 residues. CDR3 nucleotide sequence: TGTGCCAGCAGCTCGCCGCGGGACAGAAAAAACATTCAGTACTTC. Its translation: CASSSPRDRKNIQYF. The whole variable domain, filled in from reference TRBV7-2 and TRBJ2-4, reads GAGVSQSPSNKVTEKGKDVELRCDPISGHTALYWYRQSLGQGLEFLIYFQGNSAPDKSGLPSDRFSAERTGGSVSTLTIQRTQQEDSAVYLCASSSPRDRKNIQYFGAGTRLSVL.

The CDR3 nucleotides are TGTGCCAGCAGGAGACCTCGCTTAAATCCGGCAGGGGCCAATGAGCAGTTCTTC. Encoded protein: CASRRPRLNPAGANEQFF. The chain uses TRBV7-2 and TRBJ2-1, with D possibly matching TRBD1 (6 bases). The V gene lost 6 bases and the J gene lost 6 bases, with 27 bases spanning the gap. Per the germline V gene, CDR1 is SGHTA and CDR2 is FQGNSA. This CDR3 has 18 amino acids.

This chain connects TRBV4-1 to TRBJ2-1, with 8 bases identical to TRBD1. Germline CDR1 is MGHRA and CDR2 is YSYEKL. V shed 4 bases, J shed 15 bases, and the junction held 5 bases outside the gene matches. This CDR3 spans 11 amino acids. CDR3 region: CASSLSGGLFF. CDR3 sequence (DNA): TGCGCCAGCAGCCTCTCAGGGGGCCTGTTCTTC.

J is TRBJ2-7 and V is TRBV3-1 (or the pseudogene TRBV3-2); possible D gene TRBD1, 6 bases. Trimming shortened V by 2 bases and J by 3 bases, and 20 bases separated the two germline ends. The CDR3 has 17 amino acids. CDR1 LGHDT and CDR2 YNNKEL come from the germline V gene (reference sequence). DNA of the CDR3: TGTGCCAGCAGCCAACCCAAGGTCGGGACACCCCTCTACGAGCAGTACTTC. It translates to CASSQPKVGTPLYEQYF.

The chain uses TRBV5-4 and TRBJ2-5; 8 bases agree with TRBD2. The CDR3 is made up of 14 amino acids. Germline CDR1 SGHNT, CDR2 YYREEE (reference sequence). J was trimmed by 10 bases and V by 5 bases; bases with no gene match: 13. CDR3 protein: CASSDKTSVADQYF. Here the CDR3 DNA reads TGTGCCAGCAGTGATAAGACTAGCGTTGCAGACCAGTACTTC.

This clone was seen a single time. The CDR3 loop is CASSPGTRTGELFF. CDR3 coding DNA: TGTGCCAGCTCACCTGGGACTAGAACCGGGGAGCTGTTTTTT. The gene calls are TRBV18 and TRBJ2-2; 8 bases fit TRBD2. The CDR3 covers 14 residues. The V gene end was trimmed by 3 bases and the J gene end by 5 bases; junction bases not matched to a gene: 2. Germline values: CDR1 KGHSH, CDR2 LQKENI.

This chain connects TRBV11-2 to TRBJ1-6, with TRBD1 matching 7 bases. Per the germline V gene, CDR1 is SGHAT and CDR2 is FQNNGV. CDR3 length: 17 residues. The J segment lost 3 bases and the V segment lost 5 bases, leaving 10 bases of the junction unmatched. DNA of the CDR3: TGTGCCAGCAGCGGAGTCGCCTGGACAGGCTATAATTCACCCCTCCACTTT. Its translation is CASSGVAWTGYNSPLHF.

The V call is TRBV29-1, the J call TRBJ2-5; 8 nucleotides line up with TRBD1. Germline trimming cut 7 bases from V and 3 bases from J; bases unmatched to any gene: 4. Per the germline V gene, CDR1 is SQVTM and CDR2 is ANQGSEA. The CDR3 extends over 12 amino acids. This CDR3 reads CSAAQGEETQYF. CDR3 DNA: TGCAGCGCCGCACAGGGGGAAGAGACCCAGTACTTC.

The chain's CDR3 is CSADTGSYGYTF. CDR3 nucleotides: TGCAGCGCCGATACAGGGAGTTATGGCTACACCTTC. This chain uses TRBV29-1 with TRBJ1-2, with D perhaps TRBD1 (6 bases). Germline-derived CDR1 and CDR2 are SQVTM and ANQGSEA. The V gene lost 7 bases and the J gene lost 5 bases, with 14 bases spanning the gap. This CDR3 is built from 12 residues.

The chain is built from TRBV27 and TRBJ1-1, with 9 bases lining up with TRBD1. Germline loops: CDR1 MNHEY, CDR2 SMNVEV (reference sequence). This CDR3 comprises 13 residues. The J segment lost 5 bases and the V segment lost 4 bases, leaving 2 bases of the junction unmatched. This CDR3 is CASSWTGVTEAFF. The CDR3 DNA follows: TGTGCCAGCAGTTGGACAGGGGTTACTGAAGCTTTCTTT.